The sequence of this T cell receptor beta chain was determined in a study of CD4 and CD8 cells across lung adenocarcinoma regions. With respect to this clonotype: A read error may account for a junction end that differs from germline.

MiXCR was run by TCRdb on the PCR reads, yielding one entry per CDR3 protein. The repertoire holds about 25,000 distinct CDR3 sequences, with around 53% as singletons. This CDR3 region has 13 residues. Donors had localized lung adenocarcinoma, a non-small cell lung cancer. The clonotype comes from a male donor with lung adenocarcinoma. The CD4 and CD8 labels of this study may be unreliable. Material for sequencing was CD8+ T cells from the center of a lung tumor. V usage is TRBV6-7 and J usage is TRBJ2-3; TRBD1 matches 7 bases. Being an ORF, TRBV6-7 has a function that is uncertain. CDR3 in amino acids: CARQAVSTGAQFF. The DNA for the CDR3 is TGTGCCCGCCAGGCTGTGAGCACAGGGGCGCAGTTTTTT.